Below, one TCR beta chain is given with its context. The data were taken from a study of blood T cells in healthy people across ages. For the second PCR, which ran for about 6 to 11 cycles, a sample-barcoded 5' primer and a J-beta primer mix were used. Each cDNA molecule was tagged by a template-switch adaptor that had 12 random nucleotides. TCRdb reprocessed the 5' RACE reads with MiXCR, giving one entry per CDR3 protein. This sample has 750,000 to 1,000,000 distinct CDR3 sequences, with just under 30% found just once. Samples each had at least 6 micrograms of total RNA extracted. The CDR3 sequence is 16 residues long. Looked up from germline, CDR1 is SGHTA and CDR2 is FQGTGA. The germline V and J ends were trimmed by 8 bases and 7 bases, with 23 bases remaining between them. These same records also appear under a second study, on T cells of mothers and their children. Turning to that study: Thymic selection shapes TCR recombination output in related pairs, and it does so similarly in unrelated pairs. Related mother and child pairs showed slightly greater overlap (not significant) than unrelated pairs did.

Sample: blood. The TCR originated in a woman aged 40 to 50 in good health. The chain uses TRBV7-3 and TRBJ1-4; D possibly corresponds to TRBD1 (5 bases). The chain's CDR3 is CASPKSGGSFGEKLFF. The CDR3 DNA is TGTGCCAGCCCCAAAAGCGGGGGTAGCTTTGGTGAAAAACTGTTTTTT.